These 22 T cell receptor beta chains share one sample of origin, sequenced in a study of blood T cell repertoires in COVID-19. The protocol was immunoSEQ multiplex PCR, while the TCRdb copy is restricted to in-frame clones and leaves out a portion. The data contain under 500,000 clones, about 90% of them singletons. The sample consisted of PBMCs or T cells enriched from blood (not recorded which). All receptors come from a woman aged 18 to 35 with acute COVID-19.

J is TRBJ2-1 and V is TRBV9, with D possibly being TRBD1 (7 bases). The V gene's germline CDR1 is SGDLS and CDR2 YYNGEE. The CDR3 has 13 amino acids. V dropped 10 bases and J dropped 8 bases, with 19 bases sitting between them. The CDR3 protein is CAGGQDPSDEQFF. CDR3 coding DNA: TGTGCCGGAGGACAGGACCCTAGCGATGAGCAGTTCTTC.

The rearrangement joins TRBV18 to TRBJ1-5; 7 nucleotides line up with TRBD1. Germline CDR1 is KGHSH and CDR2 is LQKENI. The CDR3 contains 15 residues. The V and J ends lost 1 base and 5 bases, in that order; junction bases with no gene match: 5. CDR3 in DNA: TGTGCCAGCTCACCACAGGGGGCTAGGGATCAGCCCCAGCATTTT. Its translation: CASSPQGARDQPQHF.

The chain carries TRBV28 and TRBJ2-5; D remains ambiguous. The V and J ends lost 2 bases and 1 base respectively, with 11 bases between them. Looked up from germline, CDR1 is MDHEN and CDR2 is SYDVKM. The CDR3 is 15 amino acids. CDR3 sequence (DNA): TGTGCCAGCAGTTTAGGTGTTGGTAGCCAAGAGACCCAGTACTTC. Protein product: CASSLGVGSQETQYF.

J is TRBJ2-3 and V is TRBV3-1 (or the pseudogene TRBV3-2); 15 bases align to TRBD2. The CDR3 extends over 17 amino acids. Germline V gene sequence: CDR1 LGHDT, CDR2 YNNKEL (reference sequence). With V trimmed by 4 bases and J by 4 bases, 6 bases remained unmatched. CDR3 amino acids: CASSLRTSGRAPDTQYF. In nucleotides, the CDR3 is TGTGCCAGCAGCCTGAGGACTAGCGGGAGGGCCCCAGATACGCAGTATTTT.

The V call is TRBV7-3, the J call TRBJ2-2, with D perhaps TRBD1 (5 bases). Trimming removed 3 bases from V and 4 bases from J, with 9 bases in between. The CDR3 is 14 residues long. Germline V gives CDR1 SGHTA, CDR2 FQGTGA. CDR3 DNA sequence: TGTGCCAGCAGCTTCACAGGCATCACCGGGGAGCTGTTTTTT. Its translation: CASSFTGITGELFF.

CDR3 sequence reads: CASSGQGYDYGYTF. CDR3 nucleotides: TGTGCCAGCAGCGGACAGGGATATGACTATGGCTACACCTTC. V is TRBV7-9 and J is TRBJ1-2, with TRBD1 identical over 8 bases. There are 14 residues in the CDR3. V dropped 5 bases and J dropped 3; count of bases not matched to a gene: 5. Per the germline V gene, CDR1 is SEHNR and CDR2 is FQNEAQ (reference sequence).

The chain employs TRBV28 and TRBJ1-1; D is perhaps TRBD1 (5 bases). Trimming removed 2 bases from V and 5 bases from J, with 12 bases in between. This CDR3 is built from 14 residues. Germline V lookup: CDR1 MDHEN, CDR2 SYDVKM. In DNA, the CDR3 is TGTGCCAGCAGTTTAGGGCAGGGAGGAACTGAAGCTTTCTTT. Amino acid sequence: CASSLGQGGTEAFF.

The chain employs TRBV7-8 and TRBJ2-7; 7 bases are a match to TRBD1. V trimming: 4 bases; J trimming: 4 bases; junction bases outside the gene matches: 10. CDR1 and CDR2 (germline): SGHVS, FQNEAQ. The CDR3 has 15 amino acids. The chain's CDR3 is CASSYSRDREYEQYF. The DNA of the CDR3 is TGTGCCAGCAGCTATAGTCGGGACAGAGAATACGAGCAGTACTTC.

This chain links TRBV28 with TRBJ2-7; 10 bases match TRBD2. Germline lookup yields CDR1 MDHEN and CDR2 SYDVKM. This CDR3 comprises 14 residues. The ends lost 8 bases at V and 4 bases at J; junction bases unmatched: 8. This chain's CDR3 is CASLQAGGPYEQYF. The CDR3 nucleotides are TGTGCCAGCTTGCAAGCGGGAGGGCCGTACGAGCAGTACTTC.

This chain links TRBV9 with TRBJ2-7, with a possible D match to TRBD1 (5 bases). The germline gives CDR1 SGDLS, CDR2 YYNGEE. The CDR3 is 14 residues long. Deletions cut 7 bases from V and 2 bases from J, with 16 bases between. The CDR3 sequence: CASASTPGTYEQYF. DNA for the CDR3: TGTGCCAGCGCCAGTACTCCAGGGACCTACGAGCAGTACTTC. The whole variable domain, filled in from reference TRBV9 and TRBJ2-7, reads DSGVTQTPKHLITATGQRVTLRCSPRSGDLSVYWYQQSLDQGLQFLIQYYNGEERAKGNILERFSAQQFPDLHSELNLSSLELGDSALYFCASASTPGTYEQYFGPGTRLTVT.

This sequence joins TRBV14 and TRBJ2-2; D is ambiguous. CDR1 and CDR2 (germline): SGHDN, FVKESK. This CDR3 contains 15 residues. The V and J ends lost 0 bases and 5 bases respectively, with 10 bases between them. CDR3 sequence (DNA): TGTGCCAGCAGCCAAGATCACGTACGGACCGGGGAGCTGTTTTTT. Amino acid sequence: CASSQDHVRTGELFF.

CDR3 nucleotide sequence: TGCGCCAGCAGCCAAGCGGAAGGGGGCGGTCAGCCCCAGCATTTT. Translating it yields CASSQAEGGGQPQHF. The chain couples TRBV4-1 to TRBJ1-5, with 7 bases identical to TRBD1. The V and J ends lost 1 base and 6 bases, in that order; junction bases with no gene match: 6. Germline assignment: CDR1 MGHRA and CDR2 YSYEKL. The CDR3 contains 15 residues.

This clone was picked up a small number of times. The V and J genes are TRBV19 and TRBJ1-1; TRBD1 aligns across 9 bases. Per germline, CDR1 LNHDA and CDR2 SQIVND (reference sequence). The CDR3 is made up of 15 amino acids. V was pared by 3 bases and J by 1 base, with 3 bases of the junction left unmatched. The CDR3 bases are TGTGCCAGTAGTATCCCGGGACAGGGGAACACTGAAGCTTTCTTT. It translates to CASSIPGQGNTEAFF.

V is TRBV5-3 and J is TRBJ2-1; 7 bases agree with TRBD1. TRBV5-3 is given ORF status, its function remaining uncertain. CDR3 length: 15 residues. The trim removed 2 bases at V and 2 bases at J, leaving 4 bases unmatched. CDR3 in DNA: TGTGCCAGAAGCTTCCGGGACAGACCCTACAATGAGCAGTTCTTC. Its translation is CARSFRDRPYNEQFF.

The V call is TRBV9, the J call TRBJ1-6; 8 bases map to TRBD1. Looked up from germline, CDR1 is SGDLS and CDR2 is YYNGEE. The J segment lost 7 bases and the V segment lost 0 bases, leaving 6 bases of the junction unmatched. There are 16 residues in the CDR3. CDR3 in DNA: TGTGCCAGCAGCGTAGGGACAGGGCAAAACAATTCACCCCTCCACTTT. This encodes CASSVGTGQNNSPLHF.

The V gene is TRBV10-2, the J gene TRBJ2-7; 10 bases map to TRBD2. V trimming: 6 bases; J trimming: 2 bases; junction bases outside the gene matches: 4. CDR3 size: 14 residues. The germline CDR1 and CDR2 sequences are WSHSY and SAAADI. The CDR3 DNA follows: TGCGCCAGCAGAGAGCTAGCGGGGGCCTACGAGCAGTACTTC. It specifies CASRELAGAYEQYF.

The V gene is TRBV7-8, the J gene TRBJ1-1, with D uncertain. The CDR3 is 16 amino acids. The germline V gene encodes CDR1 SGHVS and CDR2 FQNEAQ. Trimming took off 7 bases at V and 0 bases at J, with 18 bases between the two ends. The CDR3 reads CASIRRRVLMNTEAFF. The CDR3 DNA reads TGTGCCAGCATCCGAAGGAGGGTTCTCATGAACACTGAAGCTTTCTTT.

This chain connects TRBV9 to TRBJ2-1, with 10 positions matching TRBD2. The CDR3 is made up of 18 amino acids. Germline values: CDR1 SGDLS, CDR2 YYNGEE. Trimming cost V 3 bases and J 4 bases; bases outside gene matches: 13. The chain's CDR3 is CASSAQLLAGGAYNEQFF. In nucleotides, the CDR3 is TGTGCCAGCAGCGCCCAACTTTTAGCGGGGGGCGCTTACAATGAGCAGTTCTTC. The whole variable domain, filled in from reference TRBV9 and TRBJ2-1, reads DSGVTQTPKHLITATGQRVTLRCSPRSGDLSVYWYQQSLDQGLQFLIQYYNGEERAKGNILERFSAQQFPDLHSELNLSSLELGDSALYFCASSAQLLAGGAYNEQFFGPGTRLTVL.

The V call is TRBV7-6, the J call TRBJ2-2, with 9 bases matching TRBD1. Per germline, CDR1 SGHVS and CDR2 FNYEAQ. There are 16 residues in the CDR3. V gave up 4 bases and J gave up 1 base; unmatched junction bases: 4. CDR3 sequence (DNA): TGTGCCAGCAGCTCGAGACAGGGGGTGAACACCGGGGAGCTGTTTTTT. Protein: CASSSRQGVNTGELFF. Looking up the rest from reference TRBV7-6 and TRBJ2-2 gives the full variable domain: GAGVSQSPRYKVTKRGQDVALRCDPISGHVSLYWYRQALGQGPEFLTYFNYEAQQDKSGLPNDRFSAERPEGSISTLTIQRTEQRDSAMYRCASSSRQGVNTGELFFGEGSRLTVL.

The genes are TRBV7-9 and TRBJ2-2; 8 nucleotides agree with TRBD2. The J segment lost 3 bases and the V segment lost 7 bases, leaving 10 bases of the junction unmatched. The CDR3 spans 16 residues. Germline-derived CDR1 and CDR2 are SEHNR and FQNEAQ (reference sequence). CDR3 protein: CASIKGGREDTGELFF. The CDR3 DNA sequence: TGTGCCAGCATCAAAGGCGGGCGGGAGGACACCGGGGAGCTGTTTTTT.

The chain employs TRBV13 and TRBJ1-3; maybe TRBD1 (6 bases). CDR1 is PRHDT, CDR2 FYEKMQ, per germline (reference sequence). V was trimmed by 5 bases and J by 3 bases, leaving 11 bases between them. The CDR3 consists of 14 residues. CDR3 sequence reads: CASSAGQLGNTIYF. Here the CDR3 DNA reads TGTGCCAGCAGCGCAGGACAGCTTGGAAACACCATATATTTT.

This chain connects TRBV27 to TRBJ1-1; 7 nucleotides align to TRBD1. CDR3 length: 15 residues. From germline, CDR1 is MNHEY and CDR2 SMNVEV (reference sequence). The trim removed 6 bases at V and 2 bases at J, leaving 9 bases unmatched. The CDR3 coding sequence is TGTGCCAGCAGACTTTCGGGGACAGACAACACTGAAGCTTTCTTT. It encodes CASRLSGTDNTEAFF.